The T cell receptor beta chain described here comes from a study of CXCR3-negative and CXCR3-positive naive CD8 T cells. The CDR3 spans 15 residues. CDR1 is KGHSH and CDR2 is LQKENI in the germline V gene. UMI-labeled 5' RACE TRB cDNA libraries were prepared from the cells. TCRdb reprocessed the 5' RACE reads; each CDR3 protein has one entry and no DNA is given. The sample has around 50,000 distinct CDR3 sequences. General study findings and limits: Between one naive subset and the other, surface CD5 was comparable, and TCR strength was inferred from TRB CDR3 properties.

With regard to this clonotype: What it binds is not known.

Sequencing was done on a sample of memory CD8+ T cells from blood. The source of this sequence is a human donor in good health. Some clones in this sample may be carry-over from other donors' samples. The gene calls are TRBV18 and TRBJ1-2; TCRdb's D call of TRBD1 is untestable without DNA. This CDR3 reads CASSPKTRRHDGYTF.